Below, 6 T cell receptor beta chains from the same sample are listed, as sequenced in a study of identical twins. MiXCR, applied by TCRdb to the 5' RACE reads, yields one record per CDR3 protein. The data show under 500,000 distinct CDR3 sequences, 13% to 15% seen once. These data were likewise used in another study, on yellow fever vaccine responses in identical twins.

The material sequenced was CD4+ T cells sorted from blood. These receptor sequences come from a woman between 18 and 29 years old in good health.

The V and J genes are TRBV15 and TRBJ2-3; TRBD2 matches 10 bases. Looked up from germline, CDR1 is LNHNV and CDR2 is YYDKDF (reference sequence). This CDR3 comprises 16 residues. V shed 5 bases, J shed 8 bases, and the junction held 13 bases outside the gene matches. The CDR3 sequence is CATSPRLAGLKGTQYF. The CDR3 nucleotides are TGTGCCACCAGCCCCCGACTAGCGGGCTTGAAGGGTACGCAGTATTTT.

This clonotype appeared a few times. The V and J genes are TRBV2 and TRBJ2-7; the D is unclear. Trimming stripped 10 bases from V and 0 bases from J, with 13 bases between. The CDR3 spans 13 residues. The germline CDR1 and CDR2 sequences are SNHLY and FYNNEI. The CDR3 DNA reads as TGTGCCACCAATCGGCTTTTCTCCTACGAGCAGTACTTC. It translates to CATNRLFSYEQYF.

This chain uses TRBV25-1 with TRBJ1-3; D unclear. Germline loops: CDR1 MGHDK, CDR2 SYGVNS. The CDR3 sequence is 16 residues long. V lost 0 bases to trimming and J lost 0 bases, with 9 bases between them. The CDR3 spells CASSEYPPASGNTIYF. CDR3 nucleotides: TGTGCCAGCAGTGAATACCCGCCAGCCTCTGGAAACACCATATATTTT.

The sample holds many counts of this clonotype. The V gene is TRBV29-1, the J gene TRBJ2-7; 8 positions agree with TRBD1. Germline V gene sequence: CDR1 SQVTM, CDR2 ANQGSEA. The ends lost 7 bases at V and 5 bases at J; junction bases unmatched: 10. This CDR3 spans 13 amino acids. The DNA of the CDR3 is TGCAGCGGCTCAGGGGGCTCGAACGACGAGCAGTACTTC. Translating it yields CSGSGGSNDEQYF.

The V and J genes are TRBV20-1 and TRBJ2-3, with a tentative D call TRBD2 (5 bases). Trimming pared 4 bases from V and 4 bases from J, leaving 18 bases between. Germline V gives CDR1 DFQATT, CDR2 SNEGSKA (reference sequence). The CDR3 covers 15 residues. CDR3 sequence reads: CSATNPRSLADTQYF. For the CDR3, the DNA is TGCAGTGCTACAAACCCACGTTCACTAGCAGATACGCAGTATTTT.

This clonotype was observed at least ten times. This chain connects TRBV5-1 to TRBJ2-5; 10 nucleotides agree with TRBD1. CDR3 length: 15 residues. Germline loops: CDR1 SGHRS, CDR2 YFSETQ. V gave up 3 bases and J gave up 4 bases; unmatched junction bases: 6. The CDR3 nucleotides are TGCGCCAGCAGCTCGGGACAGGGGATGTTAGAGACCCAGTACTTC. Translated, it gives CASSSGQGMLETQYF.